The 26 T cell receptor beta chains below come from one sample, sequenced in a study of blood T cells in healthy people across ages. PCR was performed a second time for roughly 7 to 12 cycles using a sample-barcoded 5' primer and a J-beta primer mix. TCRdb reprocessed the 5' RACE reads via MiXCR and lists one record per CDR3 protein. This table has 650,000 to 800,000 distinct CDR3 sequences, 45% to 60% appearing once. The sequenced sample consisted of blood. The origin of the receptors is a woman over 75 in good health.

The CDR3 sequence: CASSVTGNDEQFF. CDR3 nucleotide sequence: TGTGCCAGCAGCGTAACAGGGAACGATGAGCAGTTCTTC. The gene calls are TRBV7-9 and TRBJ2-1, with D perhaps matching TRBD1 (6 bases). This CDR3 is 13 amino acids long. Trimming removed 5 bases at V and 8 bases at J, with 13 bases between. CDR1 is SEHNR, CDR2 FQNEAQ, per germline (reference sequence).

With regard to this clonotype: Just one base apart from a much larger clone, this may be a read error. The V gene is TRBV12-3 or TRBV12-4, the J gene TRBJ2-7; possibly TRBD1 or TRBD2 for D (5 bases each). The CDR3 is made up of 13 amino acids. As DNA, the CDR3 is TGTGTCAGCGGAACGGGACGGAACTACGAGCAGTACTTC. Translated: CVSGTGRNYEQYF.

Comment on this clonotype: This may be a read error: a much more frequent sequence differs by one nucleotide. This CDR3 is CASSIQELTRGEQYF. The CDR3 DNA reads TGTGCCAGCAGCATACAGGAACTCACCAGGGGAGAGCAGTACTTC. This chain uses TRBV7-8 with TRBJ2-7, with D possibly TRBD1 on 6 matching bases. The CDR3 runs 15 residues. Germline CDR1 and CDR2: SGHVS and FQNEAQ. Trimming pared 5 bases from V and 7 bases from J, leaving 21 bases between.

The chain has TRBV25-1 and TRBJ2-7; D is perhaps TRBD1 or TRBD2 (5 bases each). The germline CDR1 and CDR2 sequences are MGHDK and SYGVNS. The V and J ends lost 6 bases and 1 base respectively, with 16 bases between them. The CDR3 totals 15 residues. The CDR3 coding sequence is TGTGCCAGCAGCGTTCCGGGACGCGGTTCCTACGAGCAGTACTTC. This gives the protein CASSVPGRGSYEQYF.

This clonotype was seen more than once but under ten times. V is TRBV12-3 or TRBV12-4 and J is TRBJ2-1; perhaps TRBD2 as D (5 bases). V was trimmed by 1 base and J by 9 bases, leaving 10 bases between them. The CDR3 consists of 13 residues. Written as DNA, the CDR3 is TGTGCCAGCAGTTTAGGTGAGGGTGGTGAGCAGTTCTTC. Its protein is CASSLGEGGEQFF.

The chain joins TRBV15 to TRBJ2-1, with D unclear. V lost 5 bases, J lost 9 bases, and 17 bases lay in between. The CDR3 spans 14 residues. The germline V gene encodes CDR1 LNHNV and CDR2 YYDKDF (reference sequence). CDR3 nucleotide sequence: TGTGCCACCAGCCCATACAGTCTTTGGAGTGAGCAGTTCTTC. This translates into CATSPYSLWSEQFF.

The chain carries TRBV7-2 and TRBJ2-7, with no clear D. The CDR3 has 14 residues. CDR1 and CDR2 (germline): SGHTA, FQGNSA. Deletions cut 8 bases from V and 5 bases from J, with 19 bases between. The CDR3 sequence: CASGDRVPSHEQYF. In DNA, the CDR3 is TGTGCCAGCGGAGACCGGGTCCCGTCCCACGAGCAGTACTTC.

The chain's CDR3 is CASCQRGLNTEAFF. The CDR3 coding sequence is TGTGCCAGCTGCCAACGGGGACTGAACACTGAAGCTTTCTTT. The chain employs TRBV27 and TRBJ1-1; the D gene is possibly TRBD1 (5 bases). This CDR3 region has 14 residues. Looked up from germline, CDR1 is MNHEY and CDR2 is SMNVEV (reference sequence). The V end was cut by 8 bases, the J end by 0 bases, with 13 bases between.

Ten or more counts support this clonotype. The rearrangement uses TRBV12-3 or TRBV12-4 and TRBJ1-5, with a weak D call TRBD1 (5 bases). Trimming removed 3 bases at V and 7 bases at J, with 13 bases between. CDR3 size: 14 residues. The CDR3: CASSFGGASQPQHF. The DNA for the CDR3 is TGTGCCAGCAGTTTTGGGGGAGCCTCCCAGCCCCAGCATTTT.

The DNA of the CDR3 is TGCGCCAGCAGCTTGGGCCCTCAGGGACTCTCTGGAAACACCATATATTTT. It is translated as CASSLGPQGLSGNTIYF. The V call is TRBV5-1, the J call TRBJ1-3; TRBD1 might be the D (5 bases). This CDR3 has 17 residues. Germline V gene sequence: CDR1 SGHRS, CDR2 YFSETQ. V lost 0 bases and J 0 bases, leaving 13 bases between the germline ends.

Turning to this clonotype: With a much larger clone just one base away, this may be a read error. The CDR3 nucleotides read TGTGCCAGCAGTCCCCGGGACAGGGCTTTACGTGCGTACTTC. Its translation: CASSPRDRALRAYF. This chain uses TRBV12-3 or TRBV12-4 with TRBJ2-4, with 9 bases fitting TRBD1. The CDR3 is made up of 14 amino acids. J was trimmed by 15 bases and V by 5 bases; bases with no gene match: 14.

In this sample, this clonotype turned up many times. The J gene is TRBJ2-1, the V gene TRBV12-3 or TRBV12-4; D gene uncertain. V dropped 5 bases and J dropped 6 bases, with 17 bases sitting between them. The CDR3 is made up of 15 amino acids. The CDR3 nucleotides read TGTGCCAGCAGTACCGGCGGTACGACTGGCAATGAGCAGTTCTTC. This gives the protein CASSTGGTTGNEQFF.

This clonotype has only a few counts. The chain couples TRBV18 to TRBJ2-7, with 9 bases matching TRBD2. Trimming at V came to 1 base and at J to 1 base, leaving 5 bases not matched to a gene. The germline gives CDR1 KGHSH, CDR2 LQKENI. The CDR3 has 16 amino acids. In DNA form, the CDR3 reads TGTGCCAGCTCACCACGGACTAGCGTCGCTTCCTACGAGCAGTACTTC. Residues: CASSPRTSVASYEQYF.

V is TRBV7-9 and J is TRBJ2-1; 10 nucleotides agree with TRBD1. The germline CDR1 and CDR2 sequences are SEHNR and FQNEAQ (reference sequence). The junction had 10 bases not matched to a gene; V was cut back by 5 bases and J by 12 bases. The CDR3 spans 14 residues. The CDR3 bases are TGTGCCAGCAGCCTTTGGACAGGGGGTTATGGGCAGTTCTTC. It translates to CASSLWTGGYGQFF.

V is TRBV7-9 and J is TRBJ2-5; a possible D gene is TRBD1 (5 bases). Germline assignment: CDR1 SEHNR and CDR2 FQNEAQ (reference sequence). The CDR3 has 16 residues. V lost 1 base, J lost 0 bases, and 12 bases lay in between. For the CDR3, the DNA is TGTGCCAGCAGCTTAGGGACACATAATAACCAAGAGACCCAGTACTTC. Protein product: CASSLGTHNNQETQYF.

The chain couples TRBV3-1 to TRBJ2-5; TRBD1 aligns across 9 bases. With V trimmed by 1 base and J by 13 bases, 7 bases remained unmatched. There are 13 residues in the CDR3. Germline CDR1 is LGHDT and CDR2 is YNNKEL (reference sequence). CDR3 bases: TGTGCCAGCAGCCAAGGCGGGACAGGGTTTTGGTACTTC. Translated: CASSQGGTGFWYF.

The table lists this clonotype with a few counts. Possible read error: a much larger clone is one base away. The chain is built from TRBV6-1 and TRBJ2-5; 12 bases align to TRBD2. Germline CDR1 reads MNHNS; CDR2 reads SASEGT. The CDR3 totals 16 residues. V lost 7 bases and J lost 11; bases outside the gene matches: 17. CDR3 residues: CASTQELAGGDNEQYF. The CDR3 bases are TGTGCCAGCACTCAAGAGCTAGCGGGAGGGGACAATGAGCAGTACTTC.

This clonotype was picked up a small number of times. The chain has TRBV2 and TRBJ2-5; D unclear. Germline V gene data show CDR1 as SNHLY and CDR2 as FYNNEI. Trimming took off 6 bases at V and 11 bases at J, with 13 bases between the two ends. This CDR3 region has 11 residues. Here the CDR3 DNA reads TGTGCCAGCAGCGAGGTTTCTGAGCAGTACTTC. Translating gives CASSEVSEQYF.

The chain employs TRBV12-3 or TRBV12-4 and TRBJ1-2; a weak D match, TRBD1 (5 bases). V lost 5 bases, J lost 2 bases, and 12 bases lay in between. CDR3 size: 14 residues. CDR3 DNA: TGTGCCAGCAGTACACAGGTGATCAACTATGGCTACACCTTC. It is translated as CASSTQVINYGYTF.

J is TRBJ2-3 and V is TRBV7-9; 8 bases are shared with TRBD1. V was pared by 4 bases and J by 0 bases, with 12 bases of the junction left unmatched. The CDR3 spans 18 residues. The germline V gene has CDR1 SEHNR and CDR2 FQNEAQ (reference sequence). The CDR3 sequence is CASSSGQVRLSSTDTQYF. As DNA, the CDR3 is TGTGCCAGCAGCTCGGGACAGGTTCGCTTGTCTAGCACAGATACGCAGTATTTT.

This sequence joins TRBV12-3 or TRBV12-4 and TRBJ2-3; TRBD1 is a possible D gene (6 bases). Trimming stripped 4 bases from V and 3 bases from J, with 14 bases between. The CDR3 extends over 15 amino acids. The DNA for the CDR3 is TGTGCCAGCAGTTACCCCGGACAGTTGACAGATACGCAGTATTTT. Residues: CASSYPGQLTDTQYF.

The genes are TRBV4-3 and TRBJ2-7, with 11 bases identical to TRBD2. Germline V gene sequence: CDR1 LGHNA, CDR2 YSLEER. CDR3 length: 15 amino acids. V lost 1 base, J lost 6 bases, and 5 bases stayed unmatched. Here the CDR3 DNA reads TGCGCCAGCAGCCAAGTCACTAGCGGGGGCTCCGAGCAGTACTTC. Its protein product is CASSQVTSGGSEQYF.

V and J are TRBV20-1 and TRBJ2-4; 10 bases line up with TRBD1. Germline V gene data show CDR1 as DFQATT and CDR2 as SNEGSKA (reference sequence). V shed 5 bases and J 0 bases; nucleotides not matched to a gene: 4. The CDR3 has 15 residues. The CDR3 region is CSARTGGLAKNIQYF. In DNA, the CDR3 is TGCAGTGCTCGGACAGGGGGGTTAGCCAAAAACATTCAGTACTTC.

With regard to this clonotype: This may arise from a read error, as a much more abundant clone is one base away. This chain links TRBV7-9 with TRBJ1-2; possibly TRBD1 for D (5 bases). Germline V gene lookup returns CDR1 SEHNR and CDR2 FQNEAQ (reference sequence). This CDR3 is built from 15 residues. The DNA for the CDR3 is TGTGCCCGCAGCTTAAGCACAGGATCACTGGGGGGCTACACCTTC. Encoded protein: CARSLSTGSLGGYTF.

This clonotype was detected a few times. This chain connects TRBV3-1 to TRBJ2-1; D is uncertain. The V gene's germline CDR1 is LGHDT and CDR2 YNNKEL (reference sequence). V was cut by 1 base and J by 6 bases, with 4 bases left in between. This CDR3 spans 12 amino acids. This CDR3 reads CASSQGVNEQFF. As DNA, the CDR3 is TGTGCCAGCAGCCAAGGGGTCAATGAGCAGTTCTTC.

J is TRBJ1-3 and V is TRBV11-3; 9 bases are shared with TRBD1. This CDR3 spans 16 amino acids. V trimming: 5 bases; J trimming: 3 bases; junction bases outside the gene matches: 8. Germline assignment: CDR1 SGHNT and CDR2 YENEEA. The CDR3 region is CASSNPSGQGGNTIYF. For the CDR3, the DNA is TGTGCCAGCAGCAATCCATCGGGACAGGGTGGAAACACCATATATTTT.